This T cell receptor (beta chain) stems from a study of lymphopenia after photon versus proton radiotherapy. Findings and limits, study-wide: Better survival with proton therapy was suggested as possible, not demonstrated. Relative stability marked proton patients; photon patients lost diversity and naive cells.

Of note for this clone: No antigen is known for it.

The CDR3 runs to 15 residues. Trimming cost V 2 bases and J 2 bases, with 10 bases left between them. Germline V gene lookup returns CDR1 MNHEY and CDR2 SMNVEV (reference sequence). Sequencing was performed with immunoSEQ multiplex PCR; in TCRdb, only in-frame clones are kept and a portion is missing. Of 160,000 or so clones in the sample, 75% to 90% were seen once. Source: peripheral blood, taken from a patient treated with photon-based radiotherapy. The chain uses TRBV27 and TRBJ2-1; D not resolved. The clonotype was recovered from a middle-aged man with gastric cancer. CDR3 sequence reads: CASSLREIPYNEQFF. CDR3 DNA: TGTGCCAGCAGTTTAAGGGAAATCCCCTACAATGAGCAGTTCTTC.